These 21 T cell receptor beta chains came from one sample sequenced in a study of cytomegalovirus exposure and HLA in healthy donors. Here immunoSEQ multiplex PCR was the method, and the copy in TCRdb shows in-frame clones only, minus some. The data show roughly 270,000 clones, roughly 90% seen once. Source material: PBMCs. The receptor set was obtained from a woman aged 18 to 35 in good health and CMV-seronegative.

The chain combines TRBV25-1 with TRBJ2-3; the match to TRBD2 covers 9 bases. The germline CDR1 and CDR2 sequences are MGHDK and SYGVNS. The junction had 5 bases not matched to a gene; V was cut back by 6 bases and J by 4 bases. This CDR3 has 14 residues. The CDR3 bases are TGTGCCAGCAGCTTTGCGGGAGGGGCAGATACGCAGTATTTT. Encoded protein: CASSFAGGADTQYF.

V is TRBV28 and J is TRBJ2-7; 9 nucleotides match TRBD2. CDR3 length: 14 residues. The junction had 9 bases not matched to a gene; V was cut back by 6 bases and J by 6 bases. Germline loops: CDR1 MDHEN, CDR2 SYDVKM. This CDR3 is CASSPGGLAGEQYF. CDR3 in DNA: TGTGCCAGCAGCCCCGGGGGACTAGCAGGCGAGCAGTACTTC.

The rearrangement links TRBV6-1 to TRBJ2-1, with 11 bases that match TRBD2. Per the germline V gene, CDR1 is MNHNS and CDR2 is SASEGT. V lost 7 bases to trimming and J lost 10 bases; unmatched junction nucleotides: 12. This CDR3 contains 15 residues. CDR3 sequence: CASNPLAGANWEQFF. CDR3 nucleotide sequence: TGTGCCAGCAATCCACTAGCGGGAGCTAATTGGGAGCAGTTCTTC.

This chain uses TRBV5-1 with TRBJ2-1; the match to TRBD2 covers 14 bases. There are 16 residues in the CDR3. V lost 5 bases, J lost 1 base, and 2 bases stayed unmatched. Germline V gives CDR1 SGHRS, CDR2 YFSETQ. CDR3 nucleotide sequence: TGCGCCAGCAGACGACTAGCGGGAGGGTCCTACAATGAGCAGTTCTTC. This gives the protein CASRRLAGGSYNEQFF.

The chain combines TRBV5-6 with TRBJ2-7; 10 bases are shared with TRBD2. The length of the CDR3 is 15 residues. The V segment lost 4 bases and the J segment 2 bases; nucleotides outside the gene matches: 6. Germline V CDR1 and CDR2: SGHDT, YYEEEE. The CDR3, as DNA: TGTGCCAGCAGCGAGTTCAGCGGGAGGGCCTACGAGCAGTACTTC. Translating gives CASSEFSGRAYEQYF.

This clone was picked up one time. The V and J genes are TRBV5-4 and TRBJ2-2; D is possibly TRBD2 (6 bases). This CDR3 is built from 16 residues. The germline V and J ends were trimmed by 4 bases and 6 bases, with 19 bases remaining between them. The germline gives CDR1 SGHNT, CDR2 YYREEE (reference sequence). As DNA, the CDR3 is TGTGCCAGCAGCCGCGGGACGTCGAGCGCCCCCGGGGAGCTGTTTTTT. Protein product: CASSRGTSSAPGELFF.

This clone was recorded a few times. This sequence joins TRBV28 and TRBJ1-5, with D uncertain. Germline V gives CDR1 MDHEN, CDR2 SYDVKM. Trimming stripped 7 bases from V and 3 bases from J, with 10 bases between. The CDR3 loop spans 13 amino acids. CDR3 DNA: TGTGCCAGCATGTCCTTTCTCAATCAGCCCCAGCATTTT. Amino acids: CASMSFLNQPQHF.

The chain carries TRBV6-5 and TRBJ1-2; TRBD1 might be the D (6 bases). CDR1 is MNHEY, CDR2 SVGAGI, per germline. The CDR3 length is 14 residues. V was cut by 2 bases and J by 4 bases, with 11 bases left in between. The CDR3 coding sequence is TGTGCCAGCAGTTACGACAGGCTTGCCTATGGCTACACCTTC. Its translation: CASSYDRLAYGYTF.

The chain combines TRBV2 with TRBJ2-1; a weak D match, TRBD2 (6 bases). Trimming cost V 6 bases and J 9 bases, with 21 bases left between them. Germline V lookup: CDR1 SNHLY, CDR2 FYNNEI. CDR3 size: 15 residues. The CDR3 spells CASSAPGTYLSEQFF. CDR3 nucleotide sequence: TGTGCCAGCAGCGCCCCCGGGACTTACTTATCTGAGCAGTTCTTC.

This chain links TRBV5-8 with TRBJ2-7, with 10 bases that match TRBD1. This CDR3 is built from 15 residues. From germline, CDR1 is SGHTS and CDR2 YDEGEE. Trimming removed 5 bases from V and 2 bases from J; junction bases left unmatched: 7. CDR3 protein: CASRRRTGGAYEQYF. For the CDR3, the DNA is TGTGCCAGCAGACGCAGGACAGGGGGGGCCTACGAGCAGTACTTC.

This chain uses TRBV5-1 with TRBJ2-7; 9 bases align to TRBD2. The J segment lost 5 bases and the V segment lost 3 bases, leaving 21 bases of the junction unmatched. CDR1 is SGHRS and CDR2 is YFSETQ in the germline V gene. The CDR3 contains 19 residues. The CDR3 sequence: CASSSTGFVGVAGVHEQYF. CDR3 bases: TGCGCCAGCAGCTCAACAGGGTTTGTAGGGGTAGCGGGAGTCCACGAGCAGTACTTC. Together with reference TRBV5-1 and TRBJ2-7, the CDR3 gives the full variable domain: KAGVTQTPRYLIKTRGQQVTLSCSPISGHRSVSWYQQTPGQGLQFLFEYFSETQRNKGNFPGRFSGRQFSNSRSEMNVSTLELGDSALYLCASSSTGFVGVAGVHEQYFGPGTRLTVT.

The rearrangement links TRBV28 to TRBJ2-7, with TRBD2 as a possible D gene (6 bases). The CDR3 spans 11 residues. CDR1 MDHEN and CDR2 SYDVKM come from the germline V gene. Trimming removed 8 bases from V and 6 bases from J, with 11 bases in between. The CDR3 spells CASELEGEQYF. CDR3 coding DNA: TGTGCCAGCGAGTTGGAGGGCGAGCAGTACTTC.

The rearrangement joins TRBV5-6 to TRBJ2-7; 8 nucleotides match TRBD1. Germline V CDR1 and CDR2: SGHDT, YYEEEE. The CDR3 sequence is 17 residues long. Trimming cost V 1 base and J 4 bases; bases outside gene matches: 13. The CDR3 protein is CASSLIGPGGDKYEQYF. Here the CDR3 DNA reads TGTGCCAGCAGCTTGATAGGGCCAGGGGGCGACAAGTACGAGCAGTACTTC.

The rearrangement links TRBV2 to TRBJ2-7, with 7 bases aligning to TRBD1. V gave up 5 bases and J gave up 6 bases; unmatched junction bases: 7. Germline lookup yields CDR1 SNHLY and CDR2 FYNNEI. This CDR3 is 13 amino acids long. The CDR3 region has the DNA TGTGCCAGCAGTAAAACAGGGGTTGGCGAGCAGTACTTC. Protein product: CASSKTGVGEQYF.

The chain combines TRBV19 with TRBJ2-5; the D gene is possibly TRBD2 (6 bases). V was pared by 3 bases and J by 0 bases, with 11 bases between. The germline gives CDR1 LNHDA, CDR2 SQIVND (reference sequence). The CDR3 extends over 15 amino acids. CDR3 in amino acids: CASSMVRENQETQYF. As DNA, the CDR3 is TGTGCCAGTAGTATGGTCCGGGAGAACCAAGAGACCCAGTACTTC.

V and J are TRBV9 and TRBJ2-1, with 8 bases fitting TRBD1. Germline V gives CDR1 SGDLS, CDR2 YYNGEE. V dropped 1 base and J dropped 6; count of bases not matched to a gene: 6. The CDR3 is made up of 15 amino acids. The CDR3 sequence: CASSVSGTGANEQFF. The CDR3 DNA is TGTGCCAGCAGCGTATCCGGGACAGGAGCCAATGAGCAGTTCTTC.

The V gene is TRBV5-1, the J gene TRBJ2-2; 7 nucleotides match TRBD2. Trimming removed 4 bases from V and 1 base from J; junction bases left unmatched: 1. In germline, CDR1 is SGHRS, CDR2 YFSETQ. The CDR3 has 14 amino acids. The CDR3 DNA reads as TGCGCCAGCAGCGCTAGCGGGAACACCGGGGAGCTGTTTTTT. Amino acid sequence: CASSASGNTGELFF.

This clone was recorded a few times. The rearrangement joins TRBV2 to TRBJ1-3; D is unresolved. Germline V gives CDR1 SNHLY, CDR2 FYNNEI. There are 12 residues in the CDR3. V gave up 4 bases and J gave up 4 bases, with 5 bases separating them. CDR3 DNA sequence: TGTGCCAGCAGTGGGGCAGGAAACACCATATATTTT. Translating it yields CASSGAGNTIYF. The whole variable domain, remainder taken from reference TRBV2 and TRBJ1-3, is EPEVTQTPSHQVTQMGQEVILRCVPISNHLYFYWYRQILGQKVEFLVSFYNNEISEKSEIFDDQFSVERPDGSNFTLKIRSTKLEDSAMYFCASSGAGNTIYFGEGSWLTVV.

The chain carries TRBV27 and TRBJ2-5, with 10 bases aligning to TRBD2. Germline lookup yields CDR1 MNHEY and CDR2 SMNVEV (reference sequence). J lost 5 bases, V lost 5 bases, and 14 bases had no gene match. The CDR3 loop spans 17 amino acids. DNA for the CDR3: TGTGCCAGCAGTCCTCCCCGGCTAGCGGGAGAAAGGGAGACCCAGTACTTC. Protein: CASSPPRLAGERETQYF.

This rearrangement joins TRBV7-9 to TRBJ2-7, with 11 positions matching TRBD1. V gave up 1 base and J gave up 4 bases; unmatched junction bases: 12. This CDR3 contains 18 residues. From germline, CDR1 is SEHNR and CDR2 FQNEAQ (reference sequence). The CDR3 region is CASSLESPDRGRRYEQYF. CDR3 sequence (DNA): TGTGCCAGCAGCTTAGAGTCTCCGGACAGGGGGCGCCGGTACGAGCAGTACTTC.

CDR3 sequence: CAWSVRGGTSYNEQFF. Written as DNA, the CDR3 is TGTGCCTGGAGTGTACGGGGGGGAACCTCCTACAATGAGCAGTTCTTC. The V call is TRBV30, the J call TRBJ2-1, with 8 bases that match TRBD2. The CDR3 is made up of 16 amino acids. V gave up 0 bases and J gave up 0 bases; unmatched junction bases: 4. Germline CDR1 reads GTSNPN; CDR2 reads SVGIG (reference sequence).